These T cell receptor beta chains were read from a single sample in a study of metastatic and nonmetastatic thyroid tumors. TCRdb redid the clone calls on the PCR reads using MiXCR. Of roughly 48,000 clones in the sample, approximately 20% are singletons; the top ten hold 3.8%. The material sequenced was blood. The receptors were sampled from a male donor with papillary thyroid cancer or a benign thyroid nodule (not recorded which). Some clones in this sample may be carry-over from other donors' samples. CDR3s include the opening cysteine and the closing phenylalanine or tryptophan. The D gene is left open where the match is weak. Not all rows give a size; the values are once, few, many and, for expanded clones, a class.

TRBV14,-,TRBJ1-2,many,CASSQDHIGYGYTF,TGTGCCAGCAGCCAAGATCATATCGGGTATGGCTACACCTTC
TRBV5-5,-,TRBJ2-7,few,CASSFSYEQYF,TGTGCCAGCAGCTTCTCTTACGAGCAGTACTTC
TRBV5-1,TRBD2,TRBJ2-5,many,CASRVPGLAEETQYF,TGCGCCAGCAGAGTGCCGGGACTAGCGGAAGAGACCCAGTACTTC
TRBV20-1,-,TRBJ1-2,many,CSAFLGRDFYGYTF,TGCAGTGCCTTTTTAGGGAGGGACTTCTACGGCTACACCTTC
TRBV27,TRBD1,TRBJ1-1,few,CASSPSRTGGREAFF,TGTGCCAGCAGTCCATCCCGGACAGGGGGCCGTGAAGCTTTCTTT
TRBV7-9,TRBD1,TRBJ1-5,many,CASSRGQGPNQPQHF,TGTGCCAGCAGCCGCGGACAGGGACCCAATCAGCCCCAGCATTTT
TRBV12-5,-,TRBJ2-7,many,CASGLGGSYEQYF,TGTGCTAGTGGCCTGGGGGGCTCCTACGAGCAGTACTTC
TRBV30,-,TRBJ2-1,many,CARGSTYNEQFF,TGTGCCCGGGGGTCCACCTACAATGAGCAGTTCTTC
TRBV4-1,-,TRBJ2-7,many,CASSPGTGLWNEQYF,TGCGCCAGCAGCCCTGGGACGGGGCTTTGGAACGAGCAGTACTTC
TRBV15,TRBD1,TRBJ2-5,many,CATSRERTGNKKTQYF,TGTGCCACCAGCAGAGAGAGGACAGGGAATAAGAAGACCCAGTACTTC
TRBV5-1,-,TRBJ1-2,-,CASSLGGGWGRLNYGYTF,TGCGCCAGCAGCTTGGGTGGGGGATGGGGACGGTTGAACTATGGCTACACCTTC
TRBV10-1,-,TRBJ2-7,many,CASRDGRGEQYF,TGCGCCAGCAGGGACGGTCGGGGCGAGCAGTACTTC
TRBV10-2,-,TRBJ1-6,many,CASSHVDPPLHF,TGCGCCAGCAGCCATGTTGACCCACCCCTCCACTTT
TRBV18,-,TRBJ2-3,many,CASSPSDRETQYF,TGTGCCAGCTCACCATCGGACCGGGAGACGCAGTATTTT
TRBV24-1,-,TRBJ2-3,many,CATLTSTDTQYF,TGTGCCACCCTGACTAGCACAGATACGCAGTATTTT
TRBV28,-,TRBJ2-5,many,CASHGKGRPQYF,TGTGCCAGTCATGGGAAGGGGAGACCCCAGTACTTC
TRBV20-1,TRBD1,TRBJ2-3,-,CSAGPGTDTKYF,TGCAGTGCGGGACCGGGGACAGATACGAAGTATTTT
TRBV10-3,TRBD2,TRBJ2-1,many,CAISESRSRTSGGYNEQFF,TGTGCCATCAGTGAGTCGAGGTCACGGACTAGCGGGGGTTACAATGAGCAGTTCTTC
TRBV13,-,TRBJ1-6,many,CASSLGHPTNSPLHF,TGTGCCAGCAGCTTGGGACACCCTACGAATTCACCCCTCCACTTT
TRBV5-1,TRBD1,TRBJ1-6,many,CASSSGQGASPLHF,TGCGCCAGCAGCAGCGGACAGGGGGCAAGTCCCCTCCACTTT
TRBV2,TRBD1,TRBJ1-4,few,CASSEAPWTGLNEKLFF,TGTGCCAGCAGTGAAGCGCCTTGGACAGGGCTTAATGAAAAACTGTTTTTT
TRBV30,-,TRBJ1-6,once,CAWSVGTEESPLHF,TGTGCCTGGAGTGTAGGGACCGAGGAATCACCCCTCCACTTT
TRBV19,TRBD1,TRBJ2-3,many,CASSTRTGTKDTQYF,TGTGCCAGTAGTACCCGGACAGGCACCAAGGATACGCAGTATTTT
TRBV4-2,TRBD2,TRBJ2-7,many,CASSQENSGSIYEQYF,TGTGCCAGCAGCCAAGAAAATAGCGGGAGTATCTACGAGCAGTACTTC
TRBV6-1,-,TRBJ1-5,once,CASSEYGLGNQHKHF,TGTGCCAGCAGTGAATATGGTTTAGGCAATCAGCACAAGCATTTT
TRBV20-1,-,TRBJ1-2,-,CSASASRTGFYGYTF,TGCAGTGCTAGCGCTTCCCGGACGGGGTTCTATGGCTACACCTTC
TRBV7-3,-,TRBJ2-3,-,CASSSGLGGTDTQYF,TGTGCCAGCAGCTCCGGACTAGGGGGGACAGATACGCAGTATTTT
TRBV7-9,TRBD1,TRBJ2-7,many,CASTHTGDATYEQYF,TGTGCCAGCACCCATACAGGGGATGCCACCTACGAGCAGTACTTC
TRBV9,-,TRBJ2-1,-,CASSVGGSEQFF,TGTGCCAGCAGCGTAGGGGGCTCTGAGCAGTTCTTC
TRBV28,-,TRBJ2-2,medium-sized,CASNPGTETGELFF,TGTGCCAGCAACCCAGGGACCGAGACCGGGGAGCTGTTTTTT
TRBV5-8,TRBD2,TRBJ2-1,many,CASTLAGGGNNEQFF,TGTGCCAGCACCCTAGCGGGGGGCGGAAACAATGAGCAGTTCTTC